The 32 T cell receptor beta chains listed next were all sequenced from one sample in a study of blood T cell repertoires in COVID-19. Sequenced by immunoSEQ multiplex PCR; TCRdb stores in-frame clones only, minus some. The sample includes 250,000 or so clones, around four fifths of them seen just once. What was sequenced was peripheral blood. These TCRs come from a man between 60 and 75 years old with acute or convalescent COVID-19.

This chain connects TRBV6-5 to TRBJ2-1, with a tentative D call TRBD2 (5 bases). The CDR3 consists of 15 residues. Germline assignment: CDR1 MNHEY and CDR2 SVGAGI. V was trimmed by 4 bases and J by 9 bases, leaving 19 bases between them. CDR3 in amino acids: CASSFSRVGAGEQFF. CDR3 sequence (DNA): TGTGCCAGCAGTTTCTCACGGGTGGGAGCTGGTGAGCAGTTCTTC.

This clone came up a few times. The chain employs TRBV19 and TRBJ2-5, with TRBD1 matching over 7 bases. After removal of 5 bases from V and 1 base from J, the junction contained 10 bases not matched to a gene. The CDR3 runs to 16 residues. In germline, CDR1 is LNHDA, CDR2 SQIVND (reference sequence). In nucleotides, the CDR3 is TGTGCCAGTAGTCCGTGGACAGGACCTTCCCAAGAGACCCAGTACTTC. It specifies CASSPWTGPSQETQYF.

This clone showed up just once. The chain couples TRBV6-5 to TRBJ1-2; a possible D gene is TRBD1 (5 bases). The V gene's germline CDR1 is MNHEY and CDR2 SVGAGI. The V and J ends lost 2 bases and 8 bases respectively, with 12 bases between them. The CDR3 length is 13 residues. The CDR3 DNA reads TGTGCCAGCAGTTACCCCGGGGGGGGAGGCTACACCTTC. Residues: CASSYPGGGGYTF.

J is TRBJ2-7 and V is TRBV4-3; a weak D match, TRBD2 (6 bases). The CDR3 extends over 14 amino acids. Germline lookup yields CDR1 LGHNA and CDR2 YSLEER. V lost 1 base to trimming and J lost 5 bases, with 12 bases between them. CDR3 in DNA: TGCGCCAGCAGCCAAGGGGGACTTTTGAACGAGCAGTACTTC. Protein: CASSQGGLLNEQYF.

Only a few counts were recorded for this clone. The CDR3 DNA sequence: TGCGCCAGCAGCCCCGGGACAGGAGCAGTTCGGGGAGGCTACACCTTC. Protein sequence: CASSPGTGAVRGGYTF. J is TRBJ1-2 and V is TRBV4-1; 8 bases are a match to TRBD1. This CDR3 has 16 residues. The junction had 15 bases not matched to a gene; V was cut back by 4 bases and J by 8 bases. The V gene's germline CDR1 is MGHRA and CDR2 YSYEKL.

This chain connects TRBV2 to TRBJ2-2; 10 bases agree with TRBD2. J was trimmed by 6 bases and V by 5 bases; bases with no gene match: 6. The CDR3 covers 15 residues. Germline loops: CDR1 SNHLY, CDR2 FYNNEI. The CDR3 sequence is CASSPSGSSAGELFF. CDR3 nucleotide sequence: TGTGCCAGCAGTCCTAGCGGGAGTAGTGCCGGGGAGCTGTTTTTT.

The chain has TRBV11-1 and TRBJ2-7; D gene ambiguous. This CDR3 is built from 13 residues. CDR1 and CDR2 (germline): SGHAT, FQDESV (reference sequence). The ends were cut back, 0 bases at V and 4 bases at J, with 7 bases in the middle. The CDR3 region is CASSLAPLYEQYF. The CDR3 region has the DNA TGTGCCAGCAGCTTAGCCCCCCTGTACGAGCAGTACTTC.

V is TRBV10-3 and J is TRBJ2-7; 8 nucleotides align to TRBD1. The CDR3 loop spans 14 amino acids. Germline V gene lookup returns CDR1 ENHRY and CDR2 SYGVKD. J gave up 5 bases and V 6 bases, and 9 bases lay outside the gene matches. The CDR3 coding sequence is TGTGCCATCAGCCAGGGGGCACAAACTAACGAGCAGTACTTC. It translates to CAISQGAQTNEQYF.

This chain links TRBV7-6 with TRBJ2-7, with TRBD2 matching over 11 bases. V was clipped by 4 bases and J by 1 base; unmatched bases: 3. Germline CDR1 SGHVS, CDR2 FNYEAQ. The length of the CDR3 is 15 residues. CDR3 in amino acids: CASSYSGRGSYEQYF. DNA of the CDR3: TGTGCCAGCAGCTATAGCGGGAGGGGGTCCTACGAGCAGTACTTC.

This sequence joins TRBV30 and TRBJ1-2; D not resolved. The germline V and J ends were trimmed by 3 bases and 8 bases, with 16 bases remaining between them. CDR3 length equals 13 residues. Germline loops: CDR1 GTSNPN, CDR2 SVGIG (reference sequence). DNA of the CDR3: TGTGCCTGGAGCGATTGGAGTCCCGGGGGCTACACCTTC. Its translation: CAWSDWSPGGYTF.

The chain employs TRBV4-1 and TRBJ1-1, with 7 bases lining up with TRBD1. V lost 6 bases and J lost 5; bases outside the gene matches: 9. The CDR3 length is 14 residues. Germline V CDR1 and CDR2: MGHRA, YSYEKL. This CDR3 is CASRDRVGGTEAFF. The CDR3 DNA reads TGCGCCAGCAGAGACAGGGTCGGAGGGACTGAAGCTTTCTTT.

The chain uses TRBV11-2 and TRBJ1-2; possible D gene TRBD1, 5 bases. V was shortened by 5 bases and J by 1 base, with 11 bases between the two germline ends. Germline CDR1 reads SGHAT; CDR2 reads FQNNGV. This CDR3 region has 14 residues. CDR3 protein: CASSQTTVNYGYTF. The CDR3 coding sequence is TGTGCCAGCAGCCAAACGACAGTTAACTATGGCTACACCTTC.

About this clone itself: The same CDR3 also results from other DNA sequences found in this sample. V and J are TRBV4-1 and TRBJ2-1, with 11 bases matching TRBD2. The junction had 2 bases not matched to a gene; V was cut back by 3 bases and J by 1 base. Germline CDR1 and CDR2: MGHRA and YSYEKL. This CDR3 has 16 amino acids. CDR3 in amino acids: CASSQGTSGSYNEQFF. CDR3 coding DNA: TGCGCCAGCAGCCAGGGGACTAGCGGTTCCTACAATGAGCAGTTCTTC.

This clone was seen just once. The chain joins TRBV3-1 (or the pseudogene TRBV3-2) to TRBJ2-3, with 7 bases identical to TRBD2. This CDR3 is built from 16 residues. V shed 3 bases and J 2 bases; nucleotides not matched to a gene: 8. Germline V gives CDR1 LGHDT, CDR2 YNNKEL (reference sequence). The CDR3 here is CASSQGSAGFTDTQYF. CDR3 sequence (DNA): TGTGCCAGCAGCCAGGGGTCAGCGGGGTTCACAGATACGCAGTATTTT.

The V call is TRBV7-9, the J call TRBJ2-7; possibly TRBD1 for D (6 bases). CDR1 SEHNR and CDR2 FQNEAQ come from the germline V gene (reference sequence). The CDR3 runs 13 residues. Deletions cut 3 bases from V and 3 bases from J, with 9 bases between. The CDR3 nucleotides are TGTGCCAGCAGCTTCACAGGGATCTACGAGCAGTACTTC. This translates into CASSFTGIYEQYF.

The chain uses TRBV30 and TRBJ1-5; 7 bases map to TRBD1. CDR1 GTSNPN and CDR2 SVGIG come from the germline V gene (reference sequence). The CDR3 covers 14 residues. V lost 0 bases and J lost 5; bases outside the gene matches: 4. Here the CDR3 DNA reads TGTGCCTGGAGTGTAGGGGGCTTTCATCAGCCCCAGCATTTT. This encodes CAWSVGGFHQPQHF. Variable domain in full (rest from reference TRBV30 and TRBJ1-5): SQTIHQWPATLVQPVGSPLSLECTVEGTSNPNLYWYRQAAGRGLQLLFYSVGIGQISSEVPQNLSASRPQDRQFILSSKKLLLSDSGFYLCAWSVGGFHQPQHFGDGTRLSIL.

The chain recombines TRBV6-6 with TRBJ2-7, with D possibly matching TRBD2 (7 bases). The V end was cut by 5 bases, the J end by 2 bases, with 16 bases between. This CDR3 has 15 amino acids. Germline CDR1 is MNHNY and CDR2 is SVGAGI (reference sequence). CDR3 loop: CASSPGGGVPYEQYF. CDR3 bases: TGTGCCAGCAGTCCCGGAGGGGGGGTTCCCTACGAGCAGTACTTC.

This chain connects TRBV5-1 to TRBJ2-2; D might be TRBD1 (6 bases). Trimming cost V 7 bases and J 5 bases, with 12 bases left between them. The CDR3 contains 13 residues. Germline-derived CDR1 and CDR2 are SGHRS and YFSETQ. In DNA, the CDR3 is TGCGCCAGCGGACAGAGTAGTACCGGGGAGCTGTTTTTT. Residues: CASGQSSTGELFF.

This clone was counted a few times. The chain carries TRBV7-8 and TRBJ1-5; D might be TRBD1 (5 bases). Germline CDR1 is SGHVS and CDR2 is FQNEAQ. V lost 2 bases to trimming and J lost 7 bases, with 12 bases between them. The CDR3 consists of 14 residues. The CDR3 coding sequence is TGTGCCAGCAGCTTAATACAGGAGAGCCAGCCCCAGCATTTT. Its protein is CASSLIQESQPQHF.

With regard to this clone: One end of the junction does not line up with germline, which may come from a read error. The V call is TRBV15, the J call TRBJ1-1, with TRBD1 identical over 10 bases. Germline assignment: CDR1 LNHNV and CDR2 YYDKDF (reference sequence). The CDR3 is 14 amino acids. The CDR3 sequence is CATSGDRGLTEAFF. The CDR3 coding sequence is TGTGCCACCAGCGGAGACAGGGGGCTCACTGAAGCTTTCTTT.

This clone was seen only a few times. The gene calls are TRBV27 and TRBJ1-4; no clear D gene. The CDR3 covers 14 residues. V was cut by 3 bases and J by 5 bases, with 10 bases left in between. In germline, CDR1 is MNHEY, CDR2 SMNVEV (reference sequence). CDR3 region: CASSFSAGNEKLFF. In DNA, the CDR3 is TGTGCCAGCAGTTTCAGTGCGGGGAATGAAAAACTGTTTTTT.

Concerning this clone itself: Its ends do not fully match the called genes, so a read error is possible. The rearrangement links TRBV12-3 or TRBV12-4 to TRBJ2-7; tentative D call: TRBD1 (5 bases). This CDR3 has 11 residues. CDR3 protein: CASSLGLVTSF. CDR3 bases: TGTGCCAGCAGTTTGGGGCTTGTCACCTCCTTC.

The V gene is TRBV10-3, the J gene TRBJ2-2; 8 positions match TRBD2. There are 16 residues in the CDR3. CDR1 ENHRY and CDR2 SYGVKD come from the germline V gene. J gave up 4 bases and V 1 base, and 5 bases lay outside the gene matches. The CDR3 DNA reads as TGTGCCATCAGTGAGTACGCGGGAGGCGCCACCGGGGAGCTGTTTTTT. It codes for CAISEYAGGATGELFF.

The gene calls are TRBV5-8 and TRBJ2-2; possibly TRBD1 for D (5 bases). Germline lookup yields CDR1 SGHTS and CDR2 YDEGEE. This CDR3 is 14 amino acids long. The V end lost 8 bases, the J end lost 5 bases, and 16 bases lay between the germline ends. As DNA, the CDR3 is TGTGCCAGGGCAGGGATCGTTGAAACCGGGGAGCTGTTTTTT. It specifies CARAGIVETGELFF.

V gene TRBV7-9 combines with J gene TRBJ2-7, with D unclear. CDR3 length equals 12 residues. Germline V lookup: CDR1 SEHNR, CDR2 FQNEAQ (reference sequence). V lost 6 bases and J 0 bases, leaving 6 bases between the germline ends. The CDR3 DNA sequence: TGTGCCAGCAGGGGCAGCTCCTACGAGCAGTACTTC. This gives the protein CASRGSSYEQYF.

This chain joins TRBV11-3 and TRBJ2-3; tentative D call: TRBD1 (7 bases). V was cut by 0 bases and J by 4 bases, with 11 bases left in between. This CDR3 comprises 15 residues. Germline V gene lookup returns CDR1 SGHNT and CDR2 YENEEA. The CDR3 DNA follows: TGTGCCAGCAGCTTAGAGGAGGGGGCCTCAGATACGCAGTATTTT. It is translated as CASSLEEGASDTQYF. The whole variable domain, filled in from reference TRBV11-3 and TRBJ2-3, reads EAGVVQSPRYKIIEKKQPVAFWCNPISGHNTLYWYLQNLGQGPELLIRYENEEAVDDSQLPKDRFSAERLKGVDSTLKIQPAELGDSAVYLCASSLEEGASDTQYFGPGTRLTVL.

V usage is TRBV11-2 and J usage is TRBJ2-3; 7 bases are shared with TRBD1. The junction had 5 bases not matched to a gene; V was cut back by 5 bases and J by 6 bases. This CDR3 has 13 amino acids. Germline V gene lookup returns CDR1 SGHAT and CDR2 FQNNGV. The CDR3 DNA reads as TGTGCCAGCAGCCTGACAGGGACCGATACGCAGTATTTT. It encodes CASSLTGTDTQYF.

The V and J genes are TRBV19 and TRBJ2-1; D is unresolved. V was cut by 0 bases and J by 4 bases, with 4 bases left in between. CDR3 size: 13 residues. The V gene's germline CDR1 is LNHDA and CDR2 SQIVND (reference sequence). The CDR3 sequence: CASSIERYNEQFF. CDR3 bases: TGTGCCAGTAGTATAGAGAGGTACAATGAGCAGTTCTTC.

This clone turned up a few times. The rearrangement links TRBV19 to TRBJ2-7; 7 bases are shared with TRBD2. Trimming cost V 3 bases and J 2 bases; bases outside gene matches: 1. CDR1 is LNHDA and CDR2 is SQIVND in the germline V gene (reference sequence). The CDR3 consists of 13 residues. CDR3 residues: CASSIGTTYEQYF. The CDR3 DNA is TGTGCCAGTAGTATCGGGACTACCTACGAGCAGTACTTC.

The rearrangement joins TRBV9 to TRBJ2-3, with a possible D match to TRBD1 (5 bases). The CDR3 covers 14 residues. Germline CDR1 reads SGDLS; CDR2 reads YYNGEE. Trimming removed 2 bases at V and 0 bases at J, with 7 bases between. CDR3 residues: CASSVDSSTDTQYF. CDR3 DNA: TGTGCCAGCAGCGTCGACAGTAGCACAGATACGCAGTATTTT.

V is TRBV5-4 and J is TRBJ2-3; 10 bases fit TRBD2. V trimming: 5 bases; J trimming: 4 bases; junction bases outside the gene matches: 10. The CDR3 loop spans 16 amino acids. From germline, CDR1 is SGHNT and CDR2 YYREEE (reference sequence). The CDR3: CASSGASGSAADTQYF. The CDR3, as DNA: TGTGCCAGCAGTGGGGCTAGCGGGAGCGCGGCAGATACGCAGTATTTT.

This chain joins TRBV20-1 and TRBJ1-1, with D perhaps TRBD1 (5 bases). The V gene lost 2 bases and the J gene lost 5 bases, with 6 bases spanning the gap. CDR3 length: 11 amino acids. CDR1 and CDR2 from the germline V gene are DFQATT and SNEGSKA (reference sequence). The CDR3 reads CSARTGTEAFF. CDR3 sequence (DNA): TGCAGTGCTAGAACAGGAACTGAAGCTTTCTTT.